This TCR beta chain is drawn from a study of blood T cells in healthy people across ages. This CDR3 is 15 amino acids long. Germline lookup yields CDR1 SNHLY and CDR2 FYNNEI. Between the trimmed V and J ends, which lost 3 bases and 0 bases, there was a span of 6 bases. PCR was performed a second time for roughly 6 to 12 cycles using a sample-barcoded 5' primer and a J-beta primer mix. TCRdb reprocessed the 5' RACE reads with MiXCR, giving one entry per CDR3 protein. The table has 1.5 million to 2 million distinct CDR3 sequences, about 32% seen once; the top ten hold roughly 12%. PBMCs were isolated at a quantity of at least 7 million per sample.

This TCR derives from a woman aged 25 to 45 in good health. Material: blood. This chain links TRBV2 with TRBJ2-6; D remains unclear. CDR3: CASSETHSGANVLTF. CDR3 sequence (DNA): TGTGCCAGCAGTGAGACCCACTCTGGGGCCAACGTCCTGACTTTC.